Reported below is one TCR beta chain. Its ends do not fully match the called genes, so a read error is possible. Data came from immunoSEQ multiplex PCR; TCRdb stores just in-frame clones and leaves some out. The profile covers 55,000 to 90,000 clones, with approximately 81% appearing a single time and 1.1% taken by the ten largest. The data were taken from a study of OX40 agonist ivuxolimab in advanced cancers. Looking at the study overall: Dose-escalation patients had hepatocellular carcinoma, melanoma, renal cell or head and neck cancer. Three individuals attained partial responses, comprising one hepatocellular carcinoma case and two cutaneous melanoma cases.

CDR3 length: 15 residues. The J gene is TRBJ1-1, the V gene TRBV5-3, with D unresolved. TRBV5-3 belongs to the ORF category, with a function that is uncertain. This clonotype originated in an adult with an advanced solid tumor such as melanoma, head and neck, liver or kidney cancer. Material: CD4+ or CD8+ T cells sorted from blood, obtained in a trial of the OX40 agonist ivuxolimab. CDR3 DNA: TGTGCCAGCAGCTTGATCCGACCCGGGAACACTGAAGCTTTCTTT. It yields the protein CASSLIRPGNTEAFF.